The entry below gives a single TCR beta chain sequence along with its context. There is no known antigen for this receptor. There are no base qualities to consult, and no much larger clone falls within one base. The data stem from a study of CD8 T cells in Susac syndrome (dated by TCRdb to about 2019). About the study as a whole: Whether CD8+ T cell activation and differentiation in Susac syndrome was antigen driven was tested using repertoire sequencing. CD8+ T cell repertoire clonality was compared between some 13 healthy donors, approximately 14 Susac syndrome patients and approximately 16 multiple sclerosis patients.

High-throughput TCR beta sequencing profiled peripheral blood CD8+ and CD4+ T cells from healthy donors, Susac syndrome patients and multiple sclerosis patients. The multiple sclerosis controls were treatment-naive patients who had stable or active relapsing-remitting disease and met the revised McDonald criteria. Bulk CD8+ and CD4+ T cells were purified by magnetic negative isolation, while CD8+ TEMRA cells were enriched using FACS. Blood was collected in EDTA tubes and processed within 24 hours, with PBMCs isolated through density gradient centrifugation. PBMCs destined for TCR sequencing were cryopreserved in liquid nitrogen and later thawed in a 37 °C water bath. The sorted or isolated CD4+, CD8+ and CD8+ TEMRA cells had a purity of 90% or higher. Results the study describes overall, beyond this receptor: The number of individuals in the TCR sequencing and HLA analysis was recognized as being relatively small.

Trimming costs V 5 bases and J 5 bases, and their ends lie 10 bases apart. Sequences LNHDA (CDR1) and SQIVND (CDR2) are obtained from the germline V gene (reference sequence). Measured from the cysteine to the phenylalanine, the CDR3 is 13 residues long. Only the CDR3 region is kept as DNA, spanning 39 bases read in frame from base 1. RNA was extracted using the RNeasy kit, and about 0.5 to 1 ug of the RNA was reverse transcribed with random hexamers. The immunoSEQ multiplex PCR assay, covering 54 Vbeta and 13 Jbeta segments, was used to amplify TCR beta CDR3 regions. PCR amplification bias was corrected using a synthetic template baseline for primer optimization and computational correction. The paper's data handling went like this. Reads were annotated to V, D and J genes per IMGT and analyzed with immunoSEQ Analyzer, keeping only productive sequences. Clonality was computed as one minus Shannon entropy normalized by log2 of the number of productive unique sequences. For each patient and control, public and private clones were evaluated within the 100 most prevalent clones. Susac-specific clones were defined as absent from healthy and MS cohorts, about 1,100 published viral clones and other ImmuneACCESS disease sequences. Clones were called with MiXCR by TCRdb after fastp trimmed the public reads at Q25, and only in-frame beta chains were retained. Each CDR3 protein appears once, grouped with its most common genes and DNA. TCRdb assigned the V and J calls; the authors' analysis was not used. The sample table shows around 170,000 distinct CDR3 sequences, and about 95% are seen once. 0.15% to 0.2% of the sample lies in the top ten.

The origin of this receptor is a human donor with multiple sclerosis. The chain is assembled from TRBV19 and TRBJ2-1; the D gene remains uncertain. The sample taken for sequencing was CD8+ T cells from PBMCs. The DNA sequence follows: TGTGCCAGTAGTCGCGCGCTAAACAATGAGCAGTTCTTC. Its product reads: CASSRALNNEQFF. With all but the CDR3 taken from the reference TRBV19 and TRBJ2-1 genes, the full variable domain is: DGGITQSPKYLFRKEGQNVTLSCEQNLNHDAMYWYRQDPGQGLRLIYYSQIVNDFQKGDIAEGYSVSREKKESFPLTVTSAQKNPTAFYLCASSRALNNEQFFGPGTRLTVL.